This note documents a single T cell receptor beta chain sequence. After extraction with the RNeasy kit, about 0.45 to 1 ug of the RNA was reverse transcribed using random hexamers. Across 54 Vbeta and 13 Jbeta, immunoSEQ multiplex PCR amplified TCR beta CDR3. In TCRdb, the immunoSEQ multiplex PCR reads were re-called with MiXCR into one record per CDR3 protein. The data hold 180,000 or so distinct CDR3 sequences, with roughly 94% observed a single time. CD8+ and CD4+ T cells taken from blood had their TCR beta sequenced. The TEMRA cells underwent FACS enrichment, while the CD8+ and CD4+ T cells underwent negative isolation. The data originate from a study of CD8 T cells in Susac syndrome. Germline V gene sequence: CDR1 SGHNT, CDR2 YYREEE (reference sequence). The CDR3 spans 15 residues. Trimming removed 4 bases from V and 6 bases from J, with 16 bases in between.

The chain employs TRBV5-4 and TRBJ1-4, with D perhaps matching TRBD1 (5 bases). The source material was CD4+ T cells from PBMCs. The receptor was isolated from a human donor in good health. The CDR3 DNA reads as TGTGCCAGCAGCCCACGCGGGGGAATCGATGAAAAACTGTTTTTT. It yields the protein CASSPRGGIDEKLFF.